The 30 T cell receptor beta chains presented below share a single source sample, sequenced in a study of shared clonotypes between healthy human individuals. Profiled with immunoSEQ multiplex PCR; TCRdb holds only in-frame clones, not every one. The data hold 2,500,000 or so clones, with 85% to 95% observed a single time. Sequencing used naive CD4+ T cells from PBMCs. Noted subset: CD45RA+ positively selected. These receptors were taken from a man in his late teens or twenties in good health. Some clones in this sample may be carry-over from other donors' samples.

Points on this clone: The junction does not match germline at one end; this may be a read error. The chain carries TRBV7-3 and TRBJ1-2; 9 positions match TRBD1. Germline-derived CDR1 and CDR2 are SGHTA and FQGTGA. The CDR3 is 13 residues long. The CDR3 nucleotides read TGTGCCAGCAGCCCAGTCACAGGGGGCTCACCATTCTTC. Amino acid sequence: CASSPVTGGSPFF.

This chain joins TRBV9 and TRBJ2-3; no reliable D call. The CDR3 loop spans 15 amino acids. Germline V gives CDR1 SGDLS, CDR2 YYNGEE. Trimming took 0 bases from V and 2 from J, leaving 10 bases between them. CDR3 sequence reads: CASSVDSIATDTQYF. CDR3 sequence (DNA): TGTGCCAGCAGCGTAGATTCCATAGCCACAGATACGCAGTATTTT.

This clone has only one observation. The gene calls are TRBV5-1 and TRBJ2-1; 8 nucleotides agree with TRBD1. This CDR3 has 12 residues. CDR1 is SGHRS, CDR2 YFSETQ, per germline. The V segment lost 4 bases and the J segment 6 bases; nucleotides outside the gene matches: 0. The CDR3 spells CASSDRGNEQFF. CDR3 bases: TGCGCCAGCAGCGACAGGGGCAATGAGCAGTTCTTC.

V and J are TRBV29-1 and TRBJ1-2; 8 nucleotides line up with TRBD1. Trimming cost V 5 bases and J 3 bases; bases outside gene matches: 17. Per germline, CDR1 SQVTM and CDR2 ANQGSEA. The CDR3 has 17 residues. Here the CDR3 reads CSVSIHPMQGADYGYTF. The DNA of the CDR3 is TGCAGCGTTAGTATCCACCCCATGCAGGGGGCCGACTATGGCTACACCTTC.

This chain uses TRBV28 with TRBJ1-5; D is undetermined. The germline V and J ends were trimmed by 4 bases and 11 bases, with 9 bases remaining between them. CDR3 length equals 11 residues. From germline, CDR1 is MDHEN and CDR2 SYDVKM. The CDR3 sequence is CASSSTVSQHF. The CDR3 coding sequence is TGTGCCAGCAGTTCGACGGTGTCCCAGCATTTT.

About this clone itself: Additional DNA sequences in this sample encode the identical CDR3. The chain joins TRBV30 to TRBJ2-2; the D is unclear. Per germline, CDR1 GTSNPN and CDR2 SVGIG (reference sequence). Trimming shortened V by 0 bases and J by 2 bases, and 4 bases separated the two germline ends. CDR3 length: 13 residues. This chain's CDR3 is CAWSVLNTGELFF. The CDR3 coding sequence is TGTGCCTGGAGTGTACTTAACACCGGGGAGCTGTTTTTT.

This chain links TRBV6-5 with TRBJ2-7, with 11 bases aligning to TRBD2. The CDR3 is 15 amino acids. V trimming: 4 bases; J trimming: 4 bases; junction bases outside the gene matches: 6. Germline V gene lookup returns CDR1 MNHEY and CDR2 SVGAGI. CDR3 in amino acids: CASSFAGLAVYEQYF. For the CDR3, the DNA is TGTGCCAGCAGTTTTGCGGGACTAGCGGTATACGAGCAGTACTTC.

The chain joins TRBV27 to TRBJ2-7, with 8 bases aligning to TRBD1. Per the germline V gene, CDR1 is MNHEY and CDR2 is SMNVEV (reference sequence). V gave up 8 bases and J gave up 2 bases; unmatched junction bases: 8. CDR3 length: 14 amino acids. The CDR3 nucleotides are TGTGCCAGCGGGAGACAGGGGATCCCCTACGAGCAGTACTTC. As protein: CASGRQGIPYEQYF.

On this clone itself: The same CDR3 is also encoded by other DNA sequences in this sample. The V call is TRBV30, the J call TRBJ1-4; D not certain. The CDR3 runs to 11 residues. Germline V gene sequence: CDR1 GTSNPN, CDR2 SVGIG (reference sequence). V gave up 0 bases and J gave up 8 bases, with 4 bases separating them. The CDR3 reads CAWSVREKLFF. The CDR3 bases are TGTGCCTGGAGTGTTAGGGAAAAACTGTTTTTT. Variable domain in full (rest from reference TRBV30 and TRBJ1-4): SQTIHQWPATLVQPVGSPLSLECTVEGTSNPNLYWYRQAAGRGLQLLFYSVGIGQISSEVPQNLSASRPQDRQFILSSKKLLLSDSGFYLCAWSVREKLFFGSGTQLSVL.

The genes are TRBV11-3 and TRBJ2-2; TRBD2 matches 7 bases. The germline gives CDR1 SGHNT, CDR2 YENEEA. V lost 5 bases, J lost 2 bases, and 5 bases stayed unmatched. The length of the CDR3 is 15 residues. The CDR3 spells CASSVGLTNTGELFF. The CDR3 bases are TGTGCCAGCAGCGTGGGACTAACTAACACCGGGGAGCTGTTTTTT.

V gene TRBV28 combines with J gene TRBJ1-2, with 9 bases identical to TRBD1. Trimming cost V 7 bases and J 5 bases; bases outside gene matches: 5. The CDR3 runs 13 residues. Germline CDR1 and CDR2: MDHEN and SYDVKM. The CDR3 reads CASNPGQGYGYTF. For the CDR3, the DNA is TGTGCCAGCAACCCAGGACAGGGGTATGGCTACACCTTC.

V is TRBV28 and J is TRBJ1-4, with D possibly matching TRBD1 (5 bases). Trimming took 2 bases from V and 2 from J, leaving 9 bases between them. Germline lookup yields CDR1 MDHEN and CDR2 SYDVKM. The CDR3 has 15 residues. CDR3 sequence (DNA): TGTGCCAGCAGTTTACTAAAGGGGACTAATGAAAAACTGTTTTTT. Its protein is CASSLLKGTNEKLFF.

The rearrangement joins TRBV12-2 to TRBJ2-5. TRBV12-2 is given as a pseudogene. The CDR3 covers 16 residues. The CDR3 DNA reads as TGTGCAAGTCGCCCCCGTCCGGGCAGGGACGGAGAGACCCAGTACTTC. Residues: CASRPRPGRDGETQYF.

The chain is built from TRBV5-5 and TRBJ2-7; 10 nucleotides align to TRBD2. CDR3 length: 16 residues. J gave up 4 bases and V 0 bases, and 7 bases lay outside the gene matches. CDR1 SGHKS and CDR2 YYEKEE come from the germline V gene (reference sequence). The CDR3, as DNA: TGTGCCAGCAGCTTGGGGCTAGCGGGAGTGTCGTACGAGCAGTACTTC. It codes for CASSLGLAGVSYEQYF.

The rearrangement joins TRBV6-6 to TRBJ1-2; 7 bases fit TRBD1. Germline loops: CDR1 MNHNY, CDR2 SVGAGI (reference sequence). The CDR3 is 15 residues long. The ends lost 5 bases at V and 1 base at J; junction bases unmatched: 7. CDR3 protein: CASSTYQGGNYGYTF. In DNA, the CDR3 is TGTGCCAGCAGTACCTACCAGGGGGGTAACTATGGCTACACCTTC.

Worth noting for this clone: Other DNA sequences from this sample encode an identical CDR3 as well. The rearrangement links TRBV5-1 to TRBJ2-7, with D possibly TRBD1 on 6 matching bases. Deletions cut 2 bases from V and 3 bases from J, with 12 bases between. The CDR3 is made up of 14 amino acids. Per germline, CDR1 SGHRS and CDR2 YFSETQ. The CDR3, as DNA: TGCGCCAGCAGCTTACAGACAGGCAACTACGAGCAGTACTTC. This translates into CASSLQTGNYEQYF. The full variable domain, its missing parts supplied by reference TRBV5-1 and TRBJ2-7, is KAGVTQTPRYLIKTRGQQVTLSCSPISGHRSVSWYQQTPGQGLQFLFEYFSETQRNKGNFPGRFSGRQFSNSRSEMNVSTLELGDSALYLCASSLQTGNYEQYFGPGTRLTVT.

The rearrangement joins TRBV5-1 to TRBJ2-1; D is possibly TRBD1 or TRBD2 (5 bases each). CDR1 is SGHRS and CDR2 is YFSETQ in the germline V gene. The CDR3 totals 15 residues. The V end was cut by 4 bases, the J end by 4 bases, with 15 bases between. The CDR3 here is CASSGELGVYNEQFF. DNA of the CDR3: TGCGCCAGCAGCGGGGAGTTGGGGGTTTACAATGAGCAGTTCTTC.

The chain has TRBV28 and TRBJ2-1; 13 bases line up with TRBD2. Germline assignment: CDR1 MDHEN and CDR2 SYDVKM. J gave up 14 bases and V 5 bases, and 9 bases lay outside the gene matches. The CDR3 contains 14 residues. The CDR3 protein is CASSTGTSGNVEFF. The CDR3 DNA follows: TGTGCCAGCAGTACGGGGACTAGCGGGAACGTTGAGTTCTTC.

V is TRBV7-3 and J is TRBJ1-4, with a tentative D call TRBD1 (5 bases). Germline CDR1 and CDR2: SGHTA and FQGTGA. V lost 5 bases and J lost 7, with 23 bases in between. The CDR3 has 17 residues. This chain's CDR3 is CASSTGTADSLGEKLFF. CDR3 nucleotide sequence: TGTGCCAGCAGCACCGGGACGGCAGACAGCTTAGGTGAAAAACTGTTTTTT.

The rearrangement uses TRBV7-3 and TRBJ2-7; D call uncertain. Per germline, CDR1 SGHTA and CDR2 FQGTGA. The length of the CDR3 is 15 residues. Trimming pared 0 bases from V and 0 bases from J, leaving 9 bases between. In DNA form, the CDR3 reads TGTGCCAGCAGCTTAACGGACGGATTCTCCTACGAGCAGTACTTC. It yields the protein CASSLTDGFSYEQYF.

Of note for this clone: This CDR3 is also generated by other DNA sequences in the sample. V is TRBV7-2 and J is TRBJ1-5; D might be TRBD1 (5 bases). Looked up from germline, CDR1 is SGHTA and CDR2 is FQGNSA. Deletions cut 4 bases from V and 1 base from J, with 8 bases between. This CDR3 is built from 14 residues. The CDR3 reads CASSSGLSNQPQHF. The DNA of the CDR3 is TGTGCCAGCAGCTCAGGGCTAAGCAATCAGCCCCAGCATTTT.

The CDR3 coding sequence is TGTGCCACTGGGGGCGGGGCGGACTATGGCTACACCTTC. It yields the protein CATGGGADYGYTF. V usage is TRBV28 and J usage is TRBJ1-2; the D gene is possibly TRBD1 (6 bases). From germline, CDR1 is MDHEN and CDR2 SYDVKM. The CDR3 loop spans 13 amino acids. V was trimmed by 10 bases and J by 3 bases, leaving 15 bases between them.

The CDR3 nucleotides are TGTGCCAGCAGCAACATCGGGGGACCCTACGAGCAGTACTTC. This sequence encodes CASSNIGGPYEQYF. This chain connects TRBV7-3 to TRBJ2-7; tentatively, D is TRBD2 (6 bases). This CDR3 has 14 residues. Germline CDR1 is SGHTA and CDR2 is FQGTGA. With 5 bases removed from V and 2 bases from J, the gap between germline ends came to 13 bases.

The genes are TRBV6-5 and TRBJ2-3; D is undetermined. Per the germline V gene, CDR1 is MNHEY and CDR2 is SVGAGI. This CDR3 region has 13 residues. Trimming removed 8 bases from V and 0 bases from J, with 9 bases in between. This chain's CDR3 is CASVTSSTDTQYF. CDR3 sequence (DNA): TGTGCCAGCGTGACTTCTAGCACAGATACGCAGTATTTT.

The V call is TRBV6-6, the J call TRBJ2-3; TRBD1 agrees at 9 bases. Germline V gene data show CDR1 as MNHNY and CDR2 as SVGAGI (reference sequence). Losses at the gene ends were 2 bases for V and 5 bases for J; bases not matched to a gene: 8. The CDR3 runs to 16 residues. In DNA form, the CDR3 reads TGTGCCAGCAGTTACCCAACAGGGGGCTTACGAGATACGCAGTATTTT. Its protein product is CASSYPTGGLRDTQYF.

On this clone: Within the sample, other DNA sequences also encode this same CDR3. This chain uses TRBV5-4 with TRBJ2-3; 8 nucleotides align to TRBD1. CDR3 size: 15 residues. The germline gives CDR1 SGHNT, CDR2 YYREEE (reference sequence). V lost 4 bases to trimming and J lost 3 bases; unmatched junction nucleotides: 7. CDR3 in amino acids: CASSLGTGGTDTQYF. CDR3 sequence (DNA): TGTGCCAGCAGCCTAGGGACAGGAGGAACAGATACGCAGTATTTT.

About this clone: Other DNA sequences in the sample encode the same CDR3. In nucleotides, the CDR3 is TGCAGCGTTGAATCGGAGACCCAGTACTTC. Amino acids: CSVESETQYF. This chain links TRBV29-1 with TRBJ2-5; D gene ambiguous. Germline CDR1 is SQVTM and CDR2 is ANQGSEA. This CDR3 region has 10 residues. Trimming stripped 2 bases from V and 5 bases from J, with 3 bases between.

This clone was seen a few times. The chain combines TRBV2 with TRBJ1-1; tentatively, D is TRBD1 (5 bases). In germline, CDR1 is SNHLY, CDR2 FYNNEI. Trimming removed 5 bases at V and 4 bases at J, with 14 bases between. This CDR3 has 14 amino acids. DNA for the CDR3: TGTGCCAGCAGTATCGGTCCGGGGGGCACTGAAGCTTTCTTT. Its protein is CASSIGPGGTEAFF.

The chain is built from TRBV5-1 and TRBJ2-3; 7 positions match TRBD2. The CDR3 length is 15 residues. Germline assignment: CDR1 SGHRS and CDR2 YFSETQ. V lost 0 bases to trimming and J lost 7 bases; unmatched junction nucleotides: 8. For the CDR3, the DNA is TGCGCCAGCAGCTTGGCCGCGACTAGCCCAAATACGCAGTATTTT. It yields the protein CASSLAATSPNTQYF. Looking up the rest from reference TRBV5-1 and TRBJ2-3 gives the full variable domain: KAGVTQTPRYLIKTRGQQVTLSCSPISGHRSVSWYQQTPGQGLQFLFEYFSETQRNKGNFPGRFSGRQFSNSRSEMNVSTLELGDSALYLCASSLAATSPNTQYFGPGTRLTVL.

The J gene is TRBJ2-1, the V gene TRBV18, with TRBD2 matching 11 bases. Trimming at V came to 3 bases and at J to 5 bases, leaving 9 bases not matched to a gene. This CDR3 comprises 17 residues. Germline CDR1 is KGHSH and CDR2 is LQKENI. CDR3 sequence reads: CASSPLGGGLADNEQFF. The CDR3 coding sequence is TGTGCCAGCTCACCCCTAGGGGGGGGACTAGCGGACAATGAGCAGTTCTTC.